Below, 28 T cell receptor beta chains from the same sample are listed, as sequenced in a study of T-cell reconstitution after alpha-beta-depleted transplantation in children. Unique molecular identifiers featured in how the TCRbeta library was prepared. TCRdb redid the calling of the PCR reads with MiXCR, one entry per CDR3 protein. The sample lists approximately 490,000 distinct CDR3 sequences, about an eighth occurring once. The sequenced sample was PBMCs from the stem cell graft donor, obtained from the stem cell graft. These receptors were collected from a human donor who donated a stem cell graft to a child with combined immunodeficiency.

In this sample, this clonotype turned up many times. The DNA of the CDR3 is TGTGCCAGCAGCCAAGGTAACACCATATATTTT. Amino acids: CASSQGNTIYF. The rearrangement links TRBV3-1 to TRBJ1-3; D gene unclear. Germline V gene lookup returns CDR1 LGHDT and CDR2 YNNKEL (reference sequence). CDR3 length: 11 amino acids. The ends were cut back, 1 base at V and 7 bases at J, with 2 bases in the middle.

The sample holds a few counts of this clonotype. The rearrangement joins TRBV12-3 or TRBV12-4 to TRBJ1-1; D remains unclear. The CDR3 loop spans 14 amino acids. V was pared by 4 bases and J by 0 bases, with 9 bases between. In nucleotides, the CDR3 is TGTGCCAGCAGTTCGTGGGTTTTGAACACTGAAGCTTTCTTT. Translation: CASSSWVLNTEAFF.

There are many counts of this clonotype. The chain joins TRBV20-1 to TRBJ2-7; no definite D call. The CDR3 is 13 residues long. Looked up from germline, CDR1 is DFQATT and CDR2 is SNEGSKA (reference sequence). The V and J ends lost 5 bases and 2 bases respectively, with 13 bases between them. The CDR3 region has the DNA TGCAGTGCTCCAGGTGACTGGGCCTACGAGCAGTACTTC. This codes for CSAPGDWAYEQYF.

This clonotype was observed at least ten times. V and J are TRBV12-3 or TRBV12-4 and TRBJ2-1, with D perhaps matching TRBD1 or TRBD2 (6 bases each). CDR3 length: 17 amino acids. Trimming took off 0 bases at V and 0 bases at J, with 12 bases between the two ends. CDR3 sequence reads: CASSLAGGPSSYNEQFF. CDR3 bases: TGTGCCAGCAGTTTAGCGGGGGGCCCGAGCTCCTACAATGAGCAGTTCTTC.

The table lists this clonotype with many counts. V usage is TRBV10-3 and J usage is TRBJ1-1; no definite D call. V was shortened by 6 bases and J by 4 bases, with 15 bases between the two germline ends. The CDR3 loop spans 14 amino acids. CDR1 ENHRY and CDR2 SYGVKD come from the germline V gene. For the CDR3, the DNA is TGTGCCATCAGCCCCACTGCGGACGGCACTGAAGCTTTCTTT. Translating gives CAISPTADGTEAFF.

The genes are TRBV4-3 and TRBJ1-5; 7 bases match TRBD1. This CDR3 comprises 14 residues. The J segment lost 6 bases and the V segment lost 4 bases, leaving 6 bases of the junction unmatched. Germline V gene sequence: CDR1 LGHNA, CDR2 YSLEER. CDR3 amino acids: CASSPVRGLQPQHF. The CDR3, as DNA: TGCGCCAGCAGCCCGGTAAGGGGGCTTCAGCCCCAGCATTTT.

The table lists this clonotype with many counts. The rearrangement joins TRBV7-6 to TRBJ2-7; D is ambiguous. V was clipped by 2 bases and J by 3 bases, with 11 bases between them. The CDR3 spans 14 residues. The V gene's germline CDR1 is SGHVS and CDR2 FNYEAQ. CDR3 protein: CASSLLREGYEQYF. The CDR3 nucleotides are TGTGCCAGCAGCTTATTGCGAGAAGGCTACGAGCAGTACTTC.

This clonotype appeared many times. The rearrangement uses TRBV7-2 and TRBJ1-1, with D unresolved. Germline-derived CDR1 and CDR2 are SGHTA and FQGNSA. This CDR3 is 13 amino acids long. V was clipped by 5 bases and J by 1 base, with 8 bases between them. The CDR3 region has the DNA TGTGCCAGCAGCCTTTACAGGAACACTGAAGCTTTCTTT. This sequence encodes CASSLYRNTEAFF.

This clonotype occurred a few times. CDR3 region: CASTTGTSGGNEQFF. CDR3 DNA sequence: TGTGCCAGCACAACCGGGACTAGCGGGGGCAATGAGCAGTTCTTC. The chain uses TRBV27 and TRBJ2-1; TRBD2 aligns across 14 bases. The germline V gene has CDR1 MNHEY and CDR2 SMNVEV (reference sequence). The V gene end was trimmed by 7 bases and the J gene end by 6 bases; junction bases not matched to a gene: 5. The CDR3 has 15 amino acids.

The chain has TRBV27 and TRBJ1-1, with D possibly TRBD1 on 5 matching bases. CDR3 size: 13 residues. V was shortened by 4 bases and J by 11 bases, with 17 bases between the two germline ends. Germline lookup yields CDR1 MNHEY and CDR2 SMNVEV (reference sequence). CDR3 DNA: TGTGCCAGCAGTTCAACCGGGCCCCCAGGGGCTTTCTTT. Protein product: CASSSTGPPGAFF.

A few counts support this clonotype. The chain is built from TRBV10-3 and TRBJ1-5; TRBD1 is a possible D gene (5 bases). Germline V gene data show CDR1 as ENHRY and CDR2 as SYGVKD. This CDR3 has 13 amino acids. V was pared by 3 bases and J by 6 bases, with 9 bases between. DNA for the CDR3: TGTGCCATCAGTGACAGGGAAGGTCAGCCCCAGCATTTT. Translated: CAISDREGQPQHF.

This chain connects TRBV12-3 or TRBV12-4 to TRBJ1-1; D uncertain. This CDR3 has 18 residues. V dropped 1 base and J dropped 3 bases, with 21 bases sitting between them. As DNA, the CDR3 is TGTGCCAGCAGTTTAGAGGGCAGGCGAGTGGGGTACGACACTGAAGCTTTCTTT. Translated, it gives CASSLEGRRVGYDTEAFF.

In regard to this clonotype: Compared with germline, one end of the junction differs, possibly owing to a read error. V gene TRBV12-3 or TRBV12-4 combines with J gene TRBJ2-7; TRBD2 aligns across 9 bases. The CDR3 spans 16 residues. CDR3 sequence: CASSLGPRRGGYEQYF. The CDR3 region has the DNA TGTGCCAGCAGCTTAGGGCCGCGGCGGGGGGGATACGAGCAGTACTTC.

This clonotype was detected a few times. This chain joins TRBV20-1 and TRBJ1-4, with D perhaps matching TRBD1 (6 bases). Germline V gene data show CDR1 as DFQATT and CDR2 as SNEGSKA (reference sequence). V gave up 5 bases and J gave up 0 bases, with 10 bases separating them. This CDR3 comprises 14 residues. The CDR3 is CSAHRQATNEKLFF. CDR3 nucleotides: TGCAGTGCTCACCGACAGGCAACTAATGAAAAACTGTTTTTT.

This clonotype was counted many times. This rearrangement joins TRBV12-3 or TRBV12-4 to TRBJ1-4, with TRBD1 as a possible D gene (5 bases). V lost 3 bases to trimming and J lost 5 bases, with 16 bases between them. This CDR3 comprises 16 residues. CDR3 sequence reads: CASSLRQGLGNEKLFF. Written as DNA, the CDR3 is TGTGCCAGCAGTTTGAGGCAGGGTTTGGGAAATGAAAAACTGTTTTTT.

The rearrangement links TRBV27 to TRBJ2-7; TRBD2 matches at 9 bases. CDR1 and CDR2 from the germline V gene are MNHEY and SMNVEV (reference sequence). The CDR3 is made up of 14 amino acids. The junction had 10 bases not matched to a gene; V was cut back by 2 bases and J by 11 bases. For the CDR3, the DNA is TGTGCCAGCAGTTTAAACCCTCTAGGCGGGAGGGAGTACTTC. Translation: CASSLNPLGGREYF.

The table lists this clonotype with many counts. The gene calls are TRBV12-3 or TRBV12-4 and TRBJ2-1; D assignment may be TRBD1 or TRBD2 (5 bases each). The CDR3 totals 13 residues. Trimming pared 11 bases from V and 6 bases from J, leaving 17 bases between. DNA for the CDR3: TGTGCCGTTCGAGTTGGGACGATCAATGAGCAGTTCTTC. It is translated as CAVRVGTINEQFF.

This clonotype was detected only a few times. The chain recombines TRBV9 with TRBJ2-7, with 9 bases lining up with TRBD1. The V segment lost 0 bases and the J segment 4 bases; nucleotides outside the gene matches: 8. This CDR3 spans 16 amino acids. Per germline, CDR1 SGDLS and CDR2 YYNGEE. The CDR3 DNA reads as TGTGCCAGCAGCGTAGCGGACGGGACAGGGCTTTACGAGCAGTACTTC. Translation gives CASSVADGTGLYEQYF.

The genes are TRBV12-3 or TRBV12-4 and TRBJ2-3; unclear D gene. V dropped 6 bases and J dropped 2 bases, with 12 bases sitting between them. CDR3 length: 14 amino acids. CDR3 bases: TGTGCCAGCAGCCCCGCGGCCCACACAGATACGCAGTATTTT. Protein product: CASSPAAHTDTQYF.

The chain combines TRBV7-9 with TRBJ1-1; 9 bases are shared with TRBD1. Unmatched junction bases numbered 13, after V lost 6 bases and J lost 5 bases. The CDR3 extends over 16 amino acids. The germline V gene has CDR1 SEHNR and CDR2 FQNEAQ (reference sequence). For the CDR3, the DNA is TGTGCCAGCAGTCCGGGACAGGGATCGAAGAGGACTGAAGCTTTCTTT. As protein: CASSPGQGSKRTEAFF.

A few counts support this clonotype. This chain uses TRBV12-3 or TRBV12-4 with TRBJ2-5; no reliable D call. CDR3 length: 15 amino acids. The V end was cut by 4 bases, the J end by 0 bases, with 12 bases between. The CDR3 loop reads CASSSLTPYQETQYF. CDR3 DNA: TGTGCCAGCAGTTCCCTAACCCCGTACCAAGAGACCCAGTACTTC.

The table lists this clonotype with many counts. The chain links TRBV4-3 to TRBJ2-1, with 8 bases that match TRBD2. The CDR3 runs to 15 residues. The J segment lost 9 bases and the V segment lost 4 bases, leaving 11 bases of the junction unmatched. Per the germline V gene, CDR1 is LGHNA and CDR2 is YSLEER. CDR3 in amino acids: CASSLSRGEWGEQFF. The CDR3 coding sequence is TGCGCCAGCAGCCTGTCGCGGGGGGAATGGGGTGAGCAGTTCTTC.

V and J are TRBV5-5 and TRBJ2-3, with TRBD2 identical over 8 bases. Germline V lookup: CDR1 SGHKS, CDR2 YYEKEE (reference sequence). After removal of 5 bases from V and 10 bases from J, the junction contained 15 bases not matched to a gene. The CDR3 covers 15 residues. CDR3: CASSFSGSRSGSQYF. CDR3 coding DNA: TGTGCCAGCAGTTTCAGCGGGAGTCGGAGTGGCTCGCAGTATTTT.

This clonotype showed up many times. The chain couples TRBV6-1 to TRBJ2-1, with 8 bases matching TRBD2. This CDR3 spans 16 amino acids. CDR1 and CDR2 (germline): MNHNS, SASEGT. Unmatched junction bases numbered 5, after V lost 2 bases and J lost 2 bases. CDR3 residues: CASSETGGGTYNEQFF. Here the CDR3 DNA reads TGTGCCAGCAGTGAAACGGGAGGGGGGACCTACAATGAGCAGTTCTTC.

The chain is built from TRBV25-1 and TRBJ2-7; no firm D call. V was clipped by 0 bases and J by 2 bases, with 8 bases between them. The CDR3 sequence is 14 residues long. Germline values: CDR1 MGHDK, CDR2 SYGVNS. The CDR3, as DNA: TGTGCCAGCAGTGAATACGGTAATACCTACGAGCAGTACTTC. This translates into CASSEYGNTYEQYF.

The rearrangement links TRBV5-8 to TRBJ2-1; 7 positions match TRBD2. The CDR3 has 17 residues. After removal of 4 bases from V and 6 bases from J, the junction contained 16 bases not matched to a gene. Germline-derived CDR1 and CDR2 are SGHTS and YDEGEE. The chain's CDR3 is CASSGAHGGWIVNEQFF. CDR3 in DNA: TGTGCCAGCAGCGGGGCTCACGGGGGGTGGATAGTCAATGAGCAGTTCTTC.

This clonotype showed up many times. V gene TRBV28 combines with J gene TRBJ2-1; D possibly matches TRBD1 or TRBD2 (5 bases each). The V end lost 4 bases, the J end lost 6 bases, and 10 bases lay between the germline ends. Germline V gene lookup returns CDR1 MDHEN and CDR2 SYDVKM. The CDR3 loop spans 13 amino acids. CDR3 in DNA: TGTGCCAGCAGTTCGCCTGGGGGCAATGAGCAGTTCTTC. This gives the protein CASSSPGGNEQFF.

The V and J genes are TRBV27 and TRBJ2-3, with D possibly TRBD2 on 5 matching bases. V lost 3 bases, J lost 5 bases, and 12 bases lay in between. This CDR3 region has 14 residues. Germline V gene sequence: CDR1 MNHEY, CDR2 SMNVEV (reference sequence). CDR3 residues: CASSFDSGRDTQYF. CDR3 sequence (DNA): TGTGCCAGCAGTTTTGATTCGGGAAGAGATACGCAGTATTTT.